Below, 20 T cell receptor beta chains from the same sample are listed, as sequenced in a study of blood T cell repertoires in COVID-19 (dated by TCRdb to the early 2020s). Library preparation employed the immunoSEQ multiplex PCR assay. This is the immuneACCESS table as TCRdb keeps it, with only in-frame sequences that have V and J called. A part of the clones is gone; compared with another copy, unresolved V genes explain less than half, and the rest is unexplained. The sample has tens of thousands of clones on record, around nine tenths of them singletons. The ten largest clonotypes hold 14% of the sample. Material: peripheral blood. These receptor sequences come from a man aged 65 to 85 with active or convalescent COVID-19.

The V and J genes are TRBV28 and TRBJ2-1; D may be TRBD1 (5 bases). This CDR3 region has 18 residues. Trimming took 5 bases from V and 5 from J, leaving 25 bases between them. Germline V lookup: CDR1 MDHEN, CDR2 SYDVKM. DNA of the CDR3: TGTGCCAGCAGTCCTATCGACCCTCGAACTAAGGGGAACAATGAGCAGTTCTTC. This encodes CASSPIDPRTKGNNEQFF.

This clone has only a few counts. This sequence joins TRBV18 and TRBJ1-5; TRBD1 matches at 10 bases. V lost 3 bases and J lost 7; bases outside the gene matches: 6. The CDR3 runs 15 residues. Germline CDR1 KGHSH, CDR2 LQKENI. For the CDR3, the DNA is TGTGCCAGCTCACCGGGACAGGGGCCGGGACAGCCCCAGCATTTT. Amino acids: CASSPGQGPGQPQHF. Filled out from reference TRBV18 and TRBJ1-5, the complete variable domain reads NAGVMQNPRHLVRRRGQEARLRCSPMKGHSHVYWYRQLPEEGLKFMVYLQKENIIDESGMPKERFSAEFPKEGPSILRIQQVVRGDSAAYFCASSPGQGPGQPQHFGDGTRLSIL.

The V call is TRBV6-5, the J call TRBJ2-1; possible D gene TRBD2, 5 bases. Between the trimmed V and J ends, which lost 7 bases and 4 bases, there was a span of 8 bases. This CDR3 comprises 12 residues. Germline-derived CDR1 and CDR2 are MNHEY and SVGAGI. In DNA form, the CDR3 reads TGTGCCAGCATGGGAGAATACAATGAGCAGTTCTTC. This sequence encodes CASMGEYNEQFF.

The V gene is TRBV28, the J gene TRBJ2-3; TRBD2 matches 9 bases. The CDR3 spans 15 residues. Germline CDR1 reads MDHEN; CDR2 reads SYDVKM. Trimming cost V 2 bases and J 5 bases; bases outside gene matches: 5. The CDR3: CASSLRGRALDTQYF. The CDR3 DNA follows: TGTGCCAGCAGTTTACGCGGGAGGGCCTTAGATACGCAGTATTTT.

The chain couples TRBV2 to TRBJ2-7; 11 nucleotides align to TRBD1. V trimming: 8 bases; J trimming: 0 bases; junction bases outside the gene matches: 6. The CDR3 covers 15 residues. Germline loops: CDR1 SNHLY, CDR2 FYNNEI. CDR3 in amino acids: CASGWGTGGSYEQYF. CDR3 nucleotides: TGTGCCAGCGGATGGGGGACAGGGGGCTCCTACGAGCAGTACTTC.

V usage is TRBV9 and J usage is TRBJ1-4; no definite D call. In germline, CDR1 is SGDLS, CDR2 YYNGEE. The CDR3 spans 14 residues. V dropped 0 bases and J dropped 7 bases, with 10 bases sitting between them. In DNA, the CDR3 is TGTGCCAGCAGCGTAGGAACCGGGGTTGAAAAACTGTTTTTT. Its translation: CASSVGTGVEKLFF.

V is TRBV5-4 and J is TRBJ2-1, with a tentative D call TRBD1 (5 bases). This CDR3 spans 16 amino acids. Per germline, CDR1 SGHNT and CDR2 YYREEE (reference sequence). The V end was cut by 6 bases, the J end by 3 bases, with 19 bases between. The CDR3, as DNA: TGTGCCAGCAACCACCACGACAGCAAAGGCTACAATGAGCAGTTCTTC. Amino acid sequence: CASNHHDSKGYNEQFF.

This chain connects TRBV7-3 to TRBJ2-3, with D possibly being TRBD1 (6 bases). The V end was cut by 2 bases, the J end by 1 base, with 10 bases between. Germline CDR1 reads SGHTA; CDR2 reads FQGTGA. This CDR3 region has 15 residues. Here the CDR3 DNA reads TGTGCCAGCAGCTTACAGGGGCCTGGCACAGATACGCAGTATTTT. This encodes CASSLQGPGTDTQYF.

This rearrangement joins TRBV3-1 (or the pseudogene TRBV3-2) to TRBJ2-7; D gene unclear. This CDR3 region has 15 residues. Germline CDR1 reads LGHDT; CDR2 reads YNNKEL (reference sequence). Between the trimmed V and J ends, which lost 2 bases and 5 bases, there was a span of 16 bases. DNA of the CDR3: TGTGCCAGCAGCCAATCCGCGAAGATAGTCCACGAGCAGTACTTC. It translates to CASSQSAKIVHEQYF.

J is TRBJ1-4 and V is TRBV19; 9 bases are a match to TRBD1. Germline CDR1 and CDR2: LNHDA and SQIVND (reference sequence). With V trimmed by 4 bases and J by 6 bases, 15 bases remained unmatched. The CDR3 is made up of 18 amino acids. The CDR3 sequence: CASSTRAPGQGGDEKLFF. The CDR3 DNA reads as TGTGCCAGTAGTACCCGCGCCCCGGGACAGGGTGGCGATGAAAAACTGTTTTTT.

This sequence joins TRBV6-5 and TRBJ1-3; a weak D match, TRBD1 (6 bases). CDR1 and CDR2 (germline): MNHEY, SVGAGI. The CDR3 sequence is 15 residues long. The V and J ends lost 6 bases and 8 bases respectively, with 20 bases between them. The CDR3: CASRPSQGFRDTIYF. In DNA form, the CDR3 reads TGTGCCAGCAGACCAAGCCAGGGGTTTCGGGACACCATATATTTT.

The chain joins TRBV30 to TRBJ2-5; 7 nucleotides agree with TRBD2. CDR1 is GTSNPN and CDR2 is SVGIG in the germline V gene (reference sequence). Trimming at V came to 5 bases and at J to 2 bases, leaving 11 bases not matched to a gene. This CDR3 contains 15 residues. CDR3: CAWSRLAAIQETQYF. The CDR3 DNA follows: TGTGCCTGGTCAAGGCTAGCGGCAATACAAGAGACCCAGTACTTC.

This chain connects TRBV21-1 to TRBJ1-2; the table assigns TRBD1, which was not confirmed against the DNA. TRBV21-1 is an annotated pseudogene. The CDR3 extends over 15 amino acids. Written as DNA, the CDR3 is TGTGCCAGCAGCGTGGGGACAGGCAAGCCCTATGGCTACACCTTC. Its translation: CASSVGTGKPYGYTF.

V is TRBV30 and J is TRBJ2-5; TRBD1 might be the D (5 bases). The CDR3 sequence is 15 residues long. Germline CDR1 is GTSNPN and CDR2 is SVGIG (reference sequence). V was pared by 4 bases and J by 2 bases, with 17 bases between. CDR3 loop: CAWNQDTRWQETQYF. The CDR3 bases are TGTGCCTGGAACCAGGACACCCGTTGGCAAGAGACCCAGTACTTC.

The chain joins TRBV15 to TRBJ1-6, with D tentatively TRBD1 (5 bases). With 4 bases removed from V and 9 bases from J, the gap between germline ends came to 13 bases. CDR1 is LNHNV and CDR2 is YYDKDF in the germline V gene (reference sequence). The CDR3 has 14 amino acids. CDR3 DNA sequence: TGTGCCACCAGCACATTACAGGATCGTTCACCCCTCCACTTT. This codes for CATSTLQDRSPLHF.

This clone was observed a few times. The chain couples TRBV5-5 to TRBJ1-1, with a possible D match to TRBD1 (5 bases). V was cut by 3 bases and J by 5 bases, with 17 bases left in between. CDR1 and CDR2 (germline): SGHKS, YYEKEE (reference sequence). This CDR3 region has 15 residues. The CDR3 reads CASSWQDNLGTEAFF. CDR3 DNA: TGTGCCAGCAGCTGGCAGGACAACTTGGGGACTGAAGCTTTCTTT.

The chain combines TRBV19 with TRBJ2-1, with TRBD1 matching over 8 bases. The CDR3 totals 16 residues. J gave up 7 bases and V 0 bases, and 8 bases lay outside the gene matches. Germline V lookup: CDR1 LNHDA, CDR2 SQIVND (reference sequence). The CDR3 DNA reads TGTGCCAGTAGTATAGATTTGGCAGGGGGCTGGAATGAGCAGTTCTTC. It encodes CASSIDLAGGWNEQFF.

The CDR3 DNA sequence: TGTGCCAGCAGATCACTTGGGGGGATCAGACTAGCGGGAAAGTACAATGAGCAGTTCTTC. Protein: CASRSLGGIRLAGKYNEQFF. J is TRBJ2-1 and V is TRBV5-5, with 11 nucleotides matching TRBD2. This CDR3 contains 20 residues. Germline V gene lookup returns CDR1 SGHKS and CDR2 YYEKEE (reference sequence). Germline trimming cut 5 bases from V and 4 bases from J; bases unmatched to any gene: 20.

In DNA form, the CDR3 reads TGTGCCAGCAGCGGGGACAGGGAAGGATCCCAGAATGAGCAGTTCTTC. Amino acids: CASSGDREGSQNEQFF. V usage is TRBV13 and J usage is TRBJ2-1; 9 positions match TRBD1. V gave up 5 bases and J gave up 7 bases; unmatched junction bases: 12. From germline, CDR1 is PRHDT and CDR2 FYEKMQ (reference sequence). The CDR3 contains 16 residues.

The chain has TRBV2 and TRBJ2-7; a weak D match, TRBD2 (5 bases). The germline V and J ends were trimmed by 11 bases and 7 bases, with 21 bases remaining between them. CDR1 and CDR2 (germline): SNHLY, FYNNEI. CDR3 length: 13 residues. DNA of the CDR3: TGTGCCTCCCGACTACGCGAGGCTCAGGAGCAGTACTTC. Residues: CASRLREAQEQYF.